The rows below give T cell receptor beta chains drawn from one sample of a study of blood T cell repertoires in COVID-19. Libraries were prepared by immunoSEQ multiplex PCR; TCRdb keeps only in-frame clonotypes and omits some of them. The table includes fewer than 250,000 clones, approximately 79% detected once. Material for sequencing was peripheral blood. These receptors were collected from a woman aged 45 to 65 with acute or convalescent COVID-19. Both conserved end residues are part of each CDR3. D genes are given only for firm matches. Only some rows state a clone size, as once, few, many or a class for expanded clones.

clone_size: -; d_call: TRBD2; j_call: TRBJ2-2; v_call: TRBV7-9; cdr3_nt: TGTGCCAGCAGCTTCGGACTAGCGGGGAACACCGGGGAGCTGTTTTTT; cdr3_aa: CASSFGLAGNTGELFF
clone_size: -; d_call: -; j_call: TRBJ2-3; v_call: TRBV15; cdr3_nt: TGTGCCACCAGCAGAGATCAACTAGCTTACAATACGCAGTATTTT; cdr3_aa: CATSRDQLAYNTQYF
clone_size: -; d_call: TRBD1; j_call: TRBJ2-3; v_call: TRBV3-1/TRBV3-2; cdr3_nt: TGTGCCAGCAGCCAAGGGACAGGTTCATATACGCAGTATTTT; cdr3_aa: CASSQGTGSYTQYF
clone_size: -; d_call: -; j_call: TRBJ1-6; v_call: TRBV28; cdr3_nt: TGTGCCAGCAGTCCCCGGGACATTCCCTTTCAACCCCTCCACTTT; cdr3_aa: CASSPRDIPFQPLHF
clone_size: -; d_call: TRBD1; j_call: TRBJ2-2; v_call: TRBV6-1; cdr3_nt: TGTGCCAGCAGTGAGACCGGGTGGGGACAGGCCCTCTTCAGGACCGGGGAGCTGTTTTTT; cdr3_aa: CASSETGWGQALFRTGELFF
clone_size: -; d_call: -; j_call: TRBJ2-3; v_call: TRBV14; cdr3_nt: TGTGCCAGCAGCCAATTCCAAGGGAGGACAGATACGCAGTATTTT; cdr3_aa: CASSQFQGRTDTQYF
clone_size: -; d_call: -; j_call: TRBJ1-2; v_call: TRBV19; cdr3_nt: TGTGCCAGTAGTCCCCTAGGGGCAACCTATGGCTACACCTTC; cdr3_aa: CASSPLGATYGYTF
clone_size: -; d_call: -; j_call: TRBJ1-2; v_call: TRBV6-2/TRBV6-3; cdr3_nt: TGTGCCAGCAGTTATCGACTCTTTGGCTACACCTTC; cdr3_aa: CASSYRLFGYTF
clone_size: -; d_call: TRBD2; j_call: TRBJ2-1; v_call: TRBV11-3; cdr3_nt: TGTGCCAGCAGCCCTCGGACCGGGAGGGCTGAGCAGTTCTTC; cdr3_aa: CASSPRTGRAEQFF
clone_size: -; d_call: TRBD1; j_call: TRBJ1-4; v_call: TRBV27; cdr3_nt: TGTGCCAGCAGTACCACCTCCGGGACAGGGTGGGGAAAACTGTTTTTT; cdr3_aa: CASSTTSGTGWGKLFF
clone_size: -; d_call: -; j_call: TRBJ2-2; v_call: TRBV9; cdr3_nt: TGTGCCAGCAGCGTAACTTTTTTTGGGGGGTTCGACACCGGGGAGCTGTTTTTT; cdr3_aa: CASSVTFFGGFDTGELFF
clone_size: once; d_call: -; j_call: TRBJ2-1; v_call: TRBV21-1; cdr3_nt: TGTGCCAGCAGCAACGGGCGTCTTAGCGGGAGGTGGAGGTACAATGAGCAGTTCTTC; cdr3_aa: CASSNGRLSGRWRYNEQFF
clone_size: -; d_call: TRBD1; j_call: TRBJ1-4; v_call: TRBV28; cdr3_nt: TGTGCCAGCAGTCCCCGTCCCGGAGGGACAGGGAAAGAAAAACTGTTTTTT; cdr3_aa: CASSPRPGGTGKEKLFF
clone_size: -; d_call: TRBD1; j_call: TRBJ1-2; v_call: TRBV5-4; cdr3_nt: TGTGCCAGCAGCTCAGAACTCAGGGGGTCCTATGGCTACACCTTC; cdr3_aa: CASSSELRGSYGYTF
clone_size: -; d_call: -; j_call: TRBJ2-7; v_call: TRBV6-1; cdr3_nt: TGTGCCAGCAGTGAGGCGTCGACAGGCTCCTACGAGCAGTACTTC; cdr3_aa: CASSEASTGSYEQYF
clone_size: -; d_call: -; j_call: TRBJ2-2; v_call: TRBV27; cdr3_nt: TGTGCCAGCAGTTTTGACAGGAGAAACACCGGGGAGCTGTTTTTT; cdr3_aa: CASSFDRRNTGELFF
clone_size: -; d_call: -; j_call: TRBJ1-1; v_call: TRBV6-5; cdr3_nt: TGTGCCAGCAGTTACTCTACGAACATTTGGAACACTGAAGCTTTCTTT; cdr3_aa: CASSYSTNIWNTEAFF
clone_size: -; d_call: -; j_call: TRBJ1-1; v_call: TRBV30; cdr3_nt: TGTGCCTGGAGTGTACGGAGGACTGAAGCTTTCTTT; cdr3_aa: CAWSVRRTEAFF
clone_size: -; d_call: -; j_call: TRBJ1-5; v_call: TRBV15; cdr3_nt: TGTGCCACCAGCAGCACCTGGGGGGGGCCCAAACAGCCCCAGCATTTT; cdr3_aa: CATSSTWGGPKQPQHF
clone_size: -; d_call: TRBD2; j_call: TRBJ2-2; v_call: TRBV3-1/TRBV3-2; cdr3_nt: TGTGCCAGCAGCCAACCGGGACTAGGGGCCGCCGGGGAGCTGTTTTTT; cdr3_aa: CASSQPGLGAAGELFF
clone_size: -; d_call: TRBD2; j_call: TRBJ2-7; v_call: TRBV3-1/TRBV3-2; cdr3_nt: TGTGCCAGCAGCCAAGTCGGCGGGGGGAGGTACGAGCAGTACTTC; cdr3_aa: CASSQVGGGRYEQYF
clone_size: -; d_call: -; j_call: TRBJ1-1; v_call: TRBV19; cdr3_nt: TGTGCCAGTAGGGAGTACACTGAAGCTTTCTTT; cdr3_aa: CASREYTEAFF
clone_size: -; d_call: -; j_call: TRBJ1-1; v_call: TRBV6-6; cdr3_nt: TGTGCCAGCAAGGTGGGCGAAGCTGAAGCTTTCTTT; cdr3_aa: CASKVGEAEAFF